What follows are 6 T cell receptor beta chains derived from one specimen sequenced in a study of PD-L1 blockade in urothelial cancer. Measured with immunoSEQ multiplex PCR; TCRdb has only the in-frame clones, and not every one. The data show fewer than 45,000 clones, approximately 78% seen once. Sequencing used PBMCs, obtained around atezolizumab (anti-PD-L1) treatment. The receptors shown here come from a man between 65 and 85 years old with urothelial cancer.

By share, this clone ranks as medium-sized. This rearrangement joins TRBV30 to TRBJ1-5; TRBD1 matches at 7 bases. V was clipped by 2 bases and J by 7 bases; unmatched bases: 8. CDR1 GTSNPN and CDR2 SVGIG come from the germline V gene (reference sequence). The CDR3 runs to 14 residues. CDR3 protein: CAWSSQGGWQPQHF. CDR3 nucleotides: TGTGCCTGGAGTAGTCAGGGGGGCTGGCAGCCCCAGCATTTT.

The chain employs TRBV10-1 and TRBJ2-1; 13 bases align to TRBD2. With V trimmed by 1 base and J by 7 bases, 10 bases remained unmatched. This CDR3 spans 18 amino acids. CDR1 is WNHNN and CDR2 is SYGVQD in the germline V gene (reference sequence). The CDR3 bases are TGCGCCAGCAGTGAGTGTTCCGGACTAGCGGGAGTAAAGAATGAGCAGTTCTTC. Translating it yields CASSECSGLAGVKNEQFF.

The chain links TRBV10-3 to TRBJ1-1, with 8 nucleotides matching TRBD1. The J segment lost 5 bases and the V segment lost 4 bases, leaving 6 bases of the junction unmatched. Per the germline V gene, CDR1 is ENHRY and CDR2 is SYGVKD. CDR3 length: 14 amino acids. The CDR3 protein is CAISAQGDVTEAFF. As DNA, the CDR3 is TGTGCCATCAGTGCACAGGGGGATGTGACTGAAGCTTTCTTT.

V gene TRBV15 combines with J gene TRBJ2-1, with 9 bases that match TRBD1. The CDR3 is made up of 15 amino acids. CDR1 is LNHNV and CDR2 is YYDKDF in the germline V gene (reference sequence). Unmatched junction bases numbered 6, after V lost 3 bases and J lost 6 bases. The CDR3 is CATSSPGQGVNEQFF. CDR3 DNA sequence: TGTGCCACCAGCAGCCCGGGACAGGGAGTCAATGAGCAGTTCTTC. Complete variable domain (other parts from reference TRBV15 and TRBJ2-1): DAMVIQNPRYQVTQFGKPVTLSCSQTLNHNVMYWYQQKSSQAPKLLFHYYDKDFNNEADTPDNFQSRRPNTSFCFLDIRSPGLGDTAMYLCATSSPGQGVNEQFFGPGTRLTVL.

This clone was picked up one time. This chain joins TRBV6-1 and TRBJ2-3, with no clear D. Germline CDR1 MNHNS, CDR2 SASEGT. V was cut by 6 bases and J by 3 bases, with 13 bases left in between. CDR3 length equals 14 residues. CDR3 bases: TGTGCCAGCAGCCTGGCCGCTTTTACAGATACGCAGTATTTT. Amino acid sequence: CASSLAAFTDTQYF.

This chain links TRBV19 with TRBJ1-5; the match to TRBD1 covers 8 bases. The CDR3 totals 14 residues. J was trimmed by 7 bases and V by 9 bases; bases with no gene match: 11. Germline loops: CDR1 LNHDA, CDR2 SQIVND (reference sequence). CDR3 DNA sequence: TGTGCCAGCGCTCGAGGACAGGGAGGACAGCCCCAGCATTTT. It is translated as CASARGQGGQPQHF.